What follows are 21 T cell receptor beta chains derived from one specimen sequenced in a study of T cells in Graves' hyperthyroidism and ophthalmopathy. It was RNA transcripts that yielded the amplified TCR beta CDR3 regions. First-round RT-PCR targeting the TCR CDR3 was performed with the HTBI primer set. From the multiplex PCR reads, TCRdb called clonotypes with MiXCR, one entry per CDR3 protein. Of about 400,000 distinct CDR3 sequences in the sample, 15% are singletons; the top ten hold around a third. The sequencing input was blood. The receptors shown here come from a woman aged 25 to 45 with Graves' hyperthyroidism.

The rearrangement links TRBV5-1 to TRBJ2-7; TRBD1 matches at 11 bases. The CDR3 has 15 amino acids. CDR1 is SGHRS and CDR2 is YFSETQ in the germline V gene. With V trimmed by 5 bases and J by 4 bases, 8 bases remained unmatched. The DNA for the CDR3 is TGCGCCAGCAGTCGTGGACAGGGGGCCGGATACGAGCAGTACTTC. Translating gives CASSRGQGAGYEQYF.

About this clonotype: A junction boundary mismatches the germline segment, possibly from a read error. V gene TRBV15 combines with J gene TRBJ1-5, with D maybe TRBD1 (5 bases). The CDR3 runs to 12 residues. From germline, CDR1 is LNHNV and CDR2 YYDKDF (reference sequence). CDR3 protein: CALGGGNQPQHF. The CDR3 DNA is TGCGCCCTCGGGGGGGGTAATCAGCCCCAGCATTTT.

This clonotype appeared many times. The chain carries TRBV12-3 or TRBV12-4 and TRBJ2-5; no reliable D call. The length of the CDR3 is 15 residues. V shed 6 bases and J shed 5 bases, with 19 bases lying between them. CDR3 region: CASSPSLELEETQYF. The CDR3 DNA follows: TGTGCCAGCAGCCCCTCCCTGGAGCTTGAGGAGACCCAGTACTTC.

This clonotype appeared a few times. V is TRBV15 and J is TRBJ2-5; TRBD1 might be the D (6 bases). The V gene's germline CDR1 is LNHNV and CDR2 YYDKDF (reference sequence). The CDR3 length is 15 residues. V gave up 0 bases and J gave up 2 bases, with 10 bases separating them. CDR3 region: CATSRENRAQETQYF. In DNA, the CDR3 is TGTGCCACCAGCAGAGAAAACAGGGCGCAAGAGACCCAGTACTTC.

This clonotype was seen many times. This sequence joins TRBV5-1 and TRBJ2-4; TRBD1 agrees at 7 bases. CDR3 length: 15 amino acids. Germline lookup yields CDR1 SGHRS and CDR2 YFSETQ. V was clipped by 4 bases and J by 2 bases; unmatched bases: 6. The DNA of the CDR3 is TGCGCCAGCAGCCAACTGACAGGGTCCAAAAACATTCAGTACTTC. Protein product: CASSQLTGSKNIQYF.

The chain links TRBV4-2 to TRBJ2-5, with D maybe TRBD2 (5 bases). This CDR3 comprises 13 residues. Trimming took 0 bases from V and 5 from J, leaving 7 bases between them. Germline lookup yields CDR1 LGHNA and CDR2 YNFKEQ. In nucleotides, the CDR3 is TGTGCCAGCAGCCAAGAAGGCGGGGAGACCCAGTACTTC. This encodes CASSQEGGETQYF.

This clonotype showed up many times. The V gene is TRBV7-9, the J gene TRBJ2-1, with 8 bases identical to TRBD2. Trimming removed 5 bases from V and 0 bases from J; junction bases left unmatched: 12. Germline V lookup: CDR1 SEHNR, CDR2 FQNEAQ (reference sequence). CDR3 length equals 18 residues. CDR3 loop: CASSIGREGRSSYNEQFF. CDR3 bases: TGTGCCAGCAGCATTGGCCGGGAGGGCCGGAGCTCCTACAATGAGCAGTTCTTC.

This chain uses TRBV5-1 with TRBJ2-3; TRBD1 aligns across 11 bases. V lost 5 bases to trimming and J lost 3 bases; unmatched junction nucleotides: 5. The CDR3 runs to 15 residues. The germline V gene encodes CDR1 SGHRS and CDR2 YFSETQ. Written as DNA, the CDR3 is TGCGCCAGCAGAACCGGGGACAGGGGGACAGATACGCAGTATTTT. This codes for CASRTGDRGTDTQYF.

This clonotype was observed at least ten times. V gene TRBV6-4 combines with J gene TRBJ2-1, with 8 bases lining up with TRBD1. The CDR3 contains 16 residues. The V and J ends lost 0 bases and 1 base, in that order; junction bases with no gene match: 2. CDR1 is MRHNA and CDR2 is SNTAGT in the germline V gene. The CDR3, as DNA: TGTGCCAGCAGTGACTCGGGGGACAGGTCCTACAATGAGCAGTTCTTC. This translates into CASSDSGDRSYNEQFF.

This clonotype appeared a few times. A read error is possible here, since a much larger clone lies one base away. This sequence joins TRBV12-3 or TRBV12-4 and TRBJ1-1; D uncertain. The CDR3 spans 13 residues. The CDR3, as DNA: TGTGCCAGCAGTTGGGCGGAGAACACTGAAGCTTCCTTT. It translates to CASSWAENTEASF.

This clonotype was observed at least ten times. The chain recombines TRBV3-1 with TRBJ2-1; D possibly uses TRBD1 or TRBD2 (5 bases each). Germline loops: CDR1 LGHDT, CDR2 YNNKEL (reference sequence). This CDR3 is built from 17 residues. V was cut by 1 base and J by 6 bases, with 19 bases left in between. In nucleotides, the CDR3 is TGTGCCAGCAGCCAAGTCGGTTTGGGGGTATCGTCCAATGAGCAGTTCTTC. It specifies CASSQVGLGVSSNEQFF.

This clonotype was seen more than once but under ten times. The chain is built from TRBV5-4 and TRBJ1-6; D unclear. V lost 3 bases and J 7 bases, leaving 11 bases between the germline ends. The CDR3 is 14 amino acids. In germline, CDR1 is SGHNT, CDR2 YYREEE (reference sequence). This chain's CDR3 is CASSSRTRNSPLHF. CDR3 coding DNA: TGTGCCAGCAGCTCAAGGACTCGGAATTCACCCCTCCACTTT.

This clonotype was counted between two and nine times. This sequence joins TRBV13 and TRBJ2-7, with TRBD1 identical over 9 bases. CDR3 size: 15 residues. With V trimmed by 6 bases and J by 7 bases, 13 bases remained unmatched. CDR1 is PRHDT, CDR2 FYEKMQ, per germline (reference sequence). The CDR3 sequence: CASSRRTGGEEEQYF. DNA of the CDR3: TGTGCCAGCAGTCGAAGAACAGGGGGCGAGGAAGAGCAGTACTTC.

This clonotype was observed many times. This chain connects TRBV27 to TRBJ1-1; tentative D call: TRBD1 (6 bases). This CDR3 is 18 amino acids long. V dropped 5 bases and J dropped 1 base, with 23 bases sitting between them. Per germline, CDR1 MNHEY and CDR2 SMNVEV (reference sequence). The CDR3 here is CASSRPRGGFPPNTEAFF. The CDR3 nucleotides read TGTGCCAGCAGTCGGCCCCGTGGGGGCTTCCCCCCGAACACTGAAGCTTTCTTT.

The sample holds many counts of this clonotype. The chain carries TRBV2 and TRBJ1-2; possibly TRBD1 for D (6 bases). The CDR3 is 15 amino acids. Germline V gene sequence: CDR1 SNHLY, CDR2 FYNNEI. V dropped 2 bases and J dropped 2 bases, with 12 bases sitting between them. CDR3 sequence reads: CASSERGQGNYGYTF. The CDR3 DNA reads as TGTGCCAGCAGTGAACGGGGGCAGGGGAACTATGGCTACACCTTC.

With regard to this clonotype: A much bigger clone sits one base away, suggesting this may be a read error. The chain couples TRBV28 to TRBJ1-1; 9 bases fit TRBD1. J was trimmed by 6 bases and V by 5 bases; bases with no gene match: 7. The germline V gene has CDR1 MDHEN and CDR2 SYDVKM. CDR3 length: 14 residues. The CDR3 reads CASSPTGGWAEAFF. The CDR3 DNA reads as TGTGCCAGCAGTCCTACAGGGGGCTGGGCTGAAGCTTTCTTT.

This clonotype showed up many times. This rearrangement joins TRBV7-9 to TRBJ2-3; 8 bases line up with TRBD2. In germline, CDR1 is SEHNR, CDR2 FQNEAQ (reference sequence). The CDR3 totals 14 residues. The trim removed 5 bases at V and 6 bases at J, leaving 7 bases unmatched. The CDR3 is CASSALPGGDTQYF. The CDR3 DNA reads TGTGCCAGCAGCGCTCTGCCGGGGGGGGATACGCAGTATTTT.

The J gene is TRBJ2-1, the V gene TRBV6-1, with 9 nucleotides matching TRBD2. This CDR3 has 14 residues. Germline loops: CDR1 MNHNS, CDR2 SASEGT. J lost 4 bases, V lost 4 bases, and 2 bases had no gene match. The DNA for the CDR3 is TGTGCCAGCAGTGCTAGCGGGGCATACAATGAGCAGTTCTTC. Encoded protein: CASSASGAYNEQFF.

In the case of this clonotype: A clone one base away is much larger, so this may be a read error. V gene TRBV3-1 combines with J gene TRBJ2-1; D is unclear. Germline loops: CDR1 LGHDT, CDR2 YNNKEL (reference sequence). The CDR3 has 15 residues. Here the CDR3 DNA reads TGTGCCGGCAGCCTCCCTGCAAGCTCCTACAATGAGCAGTTCTTC. Translated, it gives CAGSLPASSYNEQFF.

This clonotype has at least ten counts. The rearrangement joins TRBV3-1 to TRBJ2-2, with D uncertain. The germline V and J ends were trimmed by 1 base and 7 bases, with 10 bases remaining between them. CDR1 is LGHDT and CDR2 is YNNKEL in the germline V gene (reference sequence). This CDR3 comprises 14 residues. The CDR3 here is CASSQGWADGELFF. DNA for the CDR3: TGTGCCAGCAGCCAAGGGTGGGCAGACGGGGAGCTGTTTTTT.

The genes are TRBV28 and TRBJ2-3; tentative D call: TRBD2 (6 bases). CDR3 length: 14 amino acids. Looked up from germline, CDR1 is MDHEN and CDR2 is SYDVKM. V lost 4 bases to trimming and J lost 8 bases, with 16 bases between them. The CDR3 sequence is CASSSPGRSGTQYF. The CDR3 DNA sequence: TGTGCCAGCAGTTCTCCGGGGAGGTCAGGTACGCAGTATTTT.